This is a list of T cell receptor beta chains from one sample in a study of T cell responses to AZD1222 COVID-19 vaccine. Assay: immunoSEQ multiplex PCR; the TCRdb copy retains only in-frame clones and omits some. This sample has 80,000 or so clones, with roughly nine tenths found just once. Specimen: peripheral blood, collected on day 0 of AZD1222 vaccination. Receptor source: an adult in good health. Each CDR3 is given with its conserved first and last residue. The D gene is left open where the match is weak. Only part of the rows carry a size: once, few, many, or a class if the clone is expanded.

.	.	TRBV5-1	TRBJ2-2	TGCGCCAGCAGCTTGGCCGGATTTAACACCGGGGAGCTGTTTTTT	CASSLAGFNTGELFF
.	.	TRBV25-1	TRBJ1-1	TGTGCCAGCAGCCCCGTCCAGGGGTCCACTGAAGCTTTCTTT	CASSPVQGSTEAFF
TRBD1	.	TRBV6-6	TRBJ2-7	TGTGCCAGCAGTTACTCGGGACAGGGTGCCTACGAGCAGTACTTC	CASSYSGQGAYEQYF
.	.	TRBV6-5	TRBJ1-5	TGTGCCAGCACTGTCTCTTACAACAATCAGCCCCAGCATTTT	CASTVSYNNQPQHF
.	once	TRBV10-3	TRBJ1-1	TGTGCCATCAGTGAGTCACTAGGGTATTCCGCTGAAGCTTTCTTT	CAISESLGYSAEAFF
.	.	TRBV4-2	TRBJ2-2	TGTGCCAGCAGCCAAGATCCTGCCGGGGTCACCGGGGAGCTGTTTTTT	CASSQDPAGVTGELFF
.	.	TRBV28	TRBJ1-1	TGTGCCAGCAGTTTACCGGTCAGGGGCAGGACTTTCTTT	CASSLPVRGRTFF
TRBD1	.	TRBV7-3	TRBJ1-1	TGTGCCAGCACCCAATCACCGGGACAGGGGATGTCAGGAGCTTTCTTT	CASTQSPGQGMSGAFF
.	.	TRBV9	TRBJ2-2	TGTGCCAGCAGTGGTCAGAGAACCGGGGAGCTGTTTTTT	CASSGQRTGELFF
.	.	TRBV5-4	TRBJ2-2	TGTGCCAGCAGTTCGGGAAGCGGGGAGCTGTTTTTT	CASSSGSGELFF
.	once	TRBV9	TRBJ1-3	TGTGCCAGCAGCGTCTACACAGGAAACACCATATATTTT	CASSVYTGNTIYF
.	.	TRBV5-4	TRBJ1-3	TGTGCCAGCAGTTCCGACCGGAGCTCTGGAAACACCATATATTTT	CASSSDRSSGNTIYF
.	.	TRBV28	TRBJ1-5	TGTGCCAGCAGTTCGGGACTGGGGTATCAGCCCCAGCATTTT	CASSSGLGYQPQHF
.	.	TRBV5-1	TRBJ1-4	TGCGCCAGCAGCCCAGGGGCCTCTAATGAAAAACTGTTTTTT	CASSPGASNEKLFF
TRBD1	.	TRBV28	TRBJ1-5	TGTGCCAGCAGTTTCCAACAGGGGGCCCAGCCCCAGCATTTT	CASSFQQGAQPQHF
.	once	TRBV7-2	TRBJ2-2	TGTGCCAGCCTAGAGGGGATCACCGGGGAGCTGTTTTTT	CASLEGITGELFF
.	.	TRBV7-2	TRBJ1-6	TGTGCCAGCAGCACAAGCAATCAACAGGGTCCTAGCCACTTT	CASSTSNQQGPSHF
.	.	TRBV28	TRBJ1-6	TGTGCCAGCAGTGTCGACCGGGCCTATAATTCACCCCTCCACTTT	CASSVDRAYNSPLHF
TRBD1	.	TRBV5-4	TRBJ1-4	TGTGCCAGCAGCTCTTCCGGGACAGATGAAAAACTGTTTTTT	CASSSSGTDEKLFF
.	.	TRBV9	TRBJ1-3	TGTGCCAGCAGCGTCTCGATCGCCGGAGGAAGTGGAAACACCATATATTTT	CASSVSIAGGSGNTIYF
.	.	TRBV24-1	TRBJ1-3	TGTGCCACAGAGAACAGGGAGAGGAACACCATATATTTT	CATENRERNTIYF
TRBD1	.	TRBV7-2	TRBJ1-6	TGTGCCAGCAGCTTCCTCAGACAGGGAAATTCACCCCTCCACTTT	CASSFLRQGNSPLHF
.	.	TRBV12-3/TRBV12-4	TRBJ1-1	TGTGCCAGCAGACCCCCCCGGGGCACTGAAGCTTTCTTT	CASRPPRGTEAFF
.	.	TRBV6-1	TRBJ2-3	TGTGCCAGCAGTGAAGACAGGGTTTTAACAGATACGCAGTATTTT	CASSEDRVLTDTQYF
.	once	TRBV5-5	TRBJ2-2	TGTGCCAGCAGCTTTGGATTTACGAACACCGGGGAGCTGTTTTTT	CASSFGFTNTGELFF
.	.	TRBV9	TRBJ1-4	TGTGCCAGCAGCGTAGGAGACGCAACCTCTAATGAAAAACTGTTTTTT	CASSVGDATSNEKLFF
.	.	TRBV20-1	TRBJ2-7	TGCAGTGCTCGGGACAACTACGAGCAGTACTTC	CSARDNYEQYF
.	.	TRBV27	TRBJ1-6	TGTGCCAGCAGTTTATCCCGGGGACTCGTAAGCTCCTATAATTCACCCCTCCACTTT	CASSLSRGLVSSYNSPLHF
.	.	TRBV5-1	TRBJ1-5	TGCGCCAGCGCCGCGGGGGATTCAAGCAATCAGCCCCAGCATTTT	CASAAGDSSNQPQHF
.	.	TRBV28	TRBJ2-5	TGTGCCAGCAGTCCGGGACACGAAGATGGGGAGACCCAGTACTTC	CASSPGHEDGETQYF
TRBD1	.	TRBV3-1/TRBV3-2	TRBJ1-2	TGTGCCAGCAGCCAAGATGTCCGACAGGGAGCTGGCTACACCTTC	CASSQDVRQGAGYTF
TRBD1	.	TRBV2	TRBJ1-4	TGTGCCAGCAGATCGTGGACAGGGGGAGGTGAAAAACTGTTTTTT	CASRSWTGGGEKLFF
.	.	TRBV5-1	TRBJ1-1	TGCGCCAGCAGCCCATCCAGGGCTAGTGAAGCTTTCTTT	CASSPSRASEAFF
TRBD1	.	TRBV7-9	TRBJ2-7	TGTGCCAGCAGCTTAGCCGGGACAGGGGCCTACGAGCAGTACTTC	CASSLAGTGAYEQYF
.	.	TRBV5-1	TRBJ2-7	TGCGCCAGCAGCACTCGACAGAACTACGAGCAGTACTTC	CASSTRQNYEQYF
TRBD1	.	TRBV27	TRBJ1-3	TGTGCCAGCCGAAAACAGGGGGTTGGAAACACCATATATTTT	CASRKQGVGNTIYF
TRBD1	.	TRBV25-1	TRBJ1-6	TGTGCCAGCAGCCCTTCCGGGACAGCCAATTCACCCCTCCACTTT	CASSPSGTANSPLHF
.	.	TRBV6-5	TRBJ1-2	TGTGCCAGCAGACCCGGACAGAACTATGGCTACACCTTC	CASRPGQNYGYTF
TRBD1	.	TRBV12-5	TRBJ2-3	TGTGCTAGTGGTTTGGTACCCCCCCAGGACAGGGTTTCTTTACATACGCAGTATTTT	CASGLVPPQDRVSLHTQYF
.	.	TRBV5-1	TRBJ1-1	TGCGCCAGCAGCTTGACTACCACCCGGCCTGAAGCTTTCTTT	CASSLTTTRPEAFF
TRBD1	.	TRBV19	TRBJ1-2	TGTGCCAGTACCCCGACAGGGGTTAACTATGGCTACACCTTC	CASTPTGVNYGYTF
TRBD2	.	TRBV4-3	TRBJ2-3	TGCGCCAGCAGCCAAGGGGCGGGTGGCGGGGGGGCCCAAGATACGCAGTATTTT	CASSQGAGGGGAQDTQYF
.	.	TRBV2	TRBJ2-3	TGTGCCAGCAGTGAAGCCAGCCGGACAGATACGCAGTATTTT	CASSEASRTDTQYF
TRBD1	.	TRBV4-1	TRBJ1-5	TGCGCCAGCAGCCGAGGACAGGGGAGCAATCAGCCCCAGCATTTT	CASSRGQGSNQPQHF
.	.	TRBV7-2	TRBJ2-7	TGTGCCAGCAGCCTGAACAGGGCCACCGAGCAGTACTTC	CASSLNRATEQYF
.	once	TRBV5-1	TRBJ1-6	TGCGCCAGCAGCTTGTCCGTAAATTATAATTCACCCCTCCACTTT	CASSLSVNYNSPLHF
.	.	TRBV4-1	TRBJ2-7	TGCGCCAGCAGGAGACAGGAAGGAACCTACGAGCAGTACTTC	CASRRQEGTYEQYF
.	.	TRBV3-1/TRBV3-2	TRBJ1-1	TGTGCCAGCAGTAGAGGTCGCCAGGGTGGGTTTTTGAACACTGAAGCTTTCTTT	CASSRGRQGGFLNTEAFF
TRBD1	.	TRBV5-1	TRBJ1-2	TGCGCCAGCACTGTGACAGGGCTTAGTAACTATGGCTACACCTTC	CASTVTGLSNYGYTF
TRBD1	.	TRBV27	TRBJ1-1	TGTGCCATTATGATACAGGGGGCTTCTACGGAAGCTTTCTTT	CAIMIQGASTEAFF
.	.	TRBV18	TRBJ1-4	TGTGCCAGCTCACCGAGAGGGTTAAATGAAAAACTGTTTTTT	CASSPRGLNEKLFF
.	.	TRBV19	TRBJ2-6	TGTGCCAGTAGTATAGAGGGCGGAGGCTCTGGGGCCAACGTCCTGACTTTC	CASSIEGGGSGANVLTF
TRBD2	.	TRBV7-2	TRBJ2-7	TGTGCCAGCAGCCCTCAGCGGGGGGGCCTAAACGAGCAGTACTTC	CASSPQRGGLNEQYF
TRBD2	.	TRBV5-1	TRBJ2-2	TGCGCCAGCAGCTACTTAGCGGGGGATAACACCGGGGAGCTGTTTTTT	CASSYLAGDNTGELFF